This T cell receptor beta chain was profiled in a study of blood T cells in healthy people across ages. Overall study findings and caveats: Unknown CMV status may confound age-related changes in expanded clones.

Primers used in a second PCR of roughly 7 to 12 cycles were a sample-barcoded 5' primer and a J-beta primer mix. TCRdb fed the 5' RACE reads into MiXCR, producing one record per CDR3 protein. Among 1,300,000 or so distinct CDR3 sequences listed, roughly 60% were seen once. The CDR3 spans 17 residues. V shed 2 bases and J 7 bases; nucleotides not matched to a gene: 12. Per the germline V gene, CDR1 is MNHEY and CDR2 is SVGEGT. Note on this clonotype: No antigen is known for it.

Sequenced: blood. This sequence joins TRBV6-2 or TRBV6-3 and TRBJ2-1; 9 bases line up with TRBD2. The TCR sequence derives from a young man in good health. In DNA form, the CDR3 reads TGTGCCAGCAGTTACGCATCCCTCGGAGCGGGGGGTAATGAGCAGTTCTTC. This codes for CASSYASLGAGGNEQFF.